Shown below are 17 T cell receptor beta chains from a single sample sequenced in a study of response to subunit inactivated influenza vaccine (dated by TCRdb to 2017 to 2018). The library came from RT-PCR. The instrument given in TCRdb is Illumina HiSeq 2500. Clones were called with MiXCR by TCRdb after fastp trimmed the public reads at Q25, and only in-frame beta chains were retained. For every CDR3 protein sequence, its rows merge into one entry that carries the most common genes and DNA. The sample records about 540,000 distinct CDR3 sequences, 14% of which are singletons. More than 9.5% of the sample goes to the ten largest clones. The sequenced sample was PBMCs from blood, obtained 11 to 12 days after vaccination. The receptors shown here come from a man aged 45-60 years who received an inactivated influenza vaccine. Donor details come from another sample of the same person, matched by shared clones.

This clonotype was counted only a few times. The rearrangement joins TRBV9 to TRBJ1-1; a weak D match, TRBD1 (6 bases). The V and J ends lost 5 bases and 3 bases respectively, with 17 bases between them. Germline V gene data show CDR1 as SGDLS and CDR2 as YYNGEE. This CDR3 region has 15 residues. CDR3 nucleotide sequence: TGTGCCAGCAGTCAGACAGGCCATCAGGACACTGAAGCTTTCTTT. Encoded protein: CASSQTGHQDTEAFF.

This clonotype was detected ten times or more. The gene calls are TRBV5-5 and TRBJ2-4; D unclear. The V end lost 6 bases, the J end lost 0 bases, and 7 bases lay between the germline ends. CDR1 SGHKS and CDR2 YYEKEE come from the germline V gene (reference sequence). CDR3 length: 13 amino acids. The CDR3 reads CASTPLAKNIQYF. The CDR3 coding sequence is TGTGCCAGCACCCCCCTAGCCAAAAACATTCAGTACTTC.

This clonotype appeared many times. This chain joins TRBV5-1 and TRBJ1-1, with D uncertain. V was clipped by 0 bases and J by 10 bases, with 10 bases between them. Germline V gives CDR1 SGHRS, CDR2 YFSETQ. CDR3 length: 12 residues. The CDR3 loop is CASSLEGEGAFF. The DNA for the CDR3 is TGCGCCAGCAGCTTGGAGGGTGAAGGAGCTTTCTTT.

This clonotype was counted ten times or more. The chain is built from TRBV12-3 or TRBV12-4 and TRBJ2-1, with unresolved D. This CDR3 region has 14 residues. V shed 4 bases and J shed 2 bases, with 9 bases lying between them. CDR3 sequence: CASSSRNTYNEQFF. The CDR3 nucleotides read TGTGCCAGCAGTTCACGGAACACCTACAATGAGCAGTTCTTC.

The sample holds a few counts of this clonotype. The chain couples TRBV6-2 or TRBV6-3 to TRBJ2-2; D may correspond to TRBD1 or TRBD2 (5 bases each). CDR1 and CDR2 (germline): MNHEY, SVGEGT. CDR3 length: 15 amino acids. V lost 6 bases and J lost 4, with 15 bases in between. Here the CDR3 reads CASRRDVLPTGELFF. In nucleotides, the CDR3 is TGTGCCAGCAGAAGGGACGTCCTACCCACCGGGGAGCTGTTTTTT.

The chain links TRBV12-3 or TRBV12-4 to TRBJ1-1; D call uncertain. The CDR3 has 14 amino acids. The V and J ends lost 1 base and 1 base respectively, with 7 bases between them. The DNA for the CDR3 is TGTGCCAGCAGTTTAGAGCACAGGAACACTGAAGCTTTCTTT. This gives the protein CASSLEHRNTEAFF.

This clonotype was seen a few times. The chain links TRBV4-1 to TRBJ2-3; 7 positions agree with TRBD1. Germline assignment: CDR1 MGHRA and CDR2 YSYEKL. CDR3 length equals 17 residues. V was clipped by 1 base and J by 2 bases; unmatched bases: 9. The CDR3: CASSQGYLGQLTDTQYF. The CDR3 nucleotides read TGCGCCAGCAGCCAAGGGTATTTGGGACAGCTCACAGATACGCAGTATTTT.

The rearrangement uses TRBV27 and TRBJ2-1; 11 bases agree with TRBD2. Trimming removed 5 bases from V and 6 bases from J; junction bases left unmatched: 12. Germline CDR1 reads MNHEY; CDR2 reads SMNVEV (reference sequence). CDR3 length equals 17 residues. CDR3 in DNA: TGTGCCAGCAGTCATTCTCCACTAGCGGGAGTCTTCAATGAGCAGTTCTTC. Its protein product is CASSHSPLAGVFNEQFF.

This clonotype was recorded many times. V gene TRBV29-1 combines with J gene TRBJ2-5; 10 nucleotides line up with TRBD1. Unmatched junction bases numbered 7, after V lost 6 bases and J lost 3 bases. Germline V lookup: CDR1 SQVTM, CDR2 ANQGSEA. CDR3 length equals 14 residues. This CDR3 is CSVNPGTGEETQYF. In DNA, the CDR3 is TGCAGCGTCAATCCCGGGACAGGGGAAGAGACCCAGTACTTC.

This clonotype was recorded a few times. The chain uses TRBV20-1 and TRBJ2-1; no firm D call. This CDR3 comprises 14 residues. Looked up from germline, CDR1 is DFQATT and CDR2 is SNEGSKA (reference sequence). V lost 5 bases, J lost 7 bases, and 18 bases lay in between. CDR3 sequence reads: CSAGPVGSRNEQFF. The CDR3 DNA follows: TGCAGTGCTGGCCCCGTTGGTTCGAGGAATGAGCAGTTCTTC.

The rearrangement uses TRBV20-1 and TRBJ1-6; 7 positions match TRBD1. With 6 bases clipped from V and 7 bases from J, the junction kept 6 bases outside the gene matches. Germline CDR1 is DFQATT and CDR2 is SNEGSKA (reference sequence). The CDR3 totals 13 residues. CDR3 sequence (DNA): TGCAGTGCAACCGGGACAGCGAATTCACCCCTCCACTTT. Its translation is CSATGTANSPLHF.

The chain is built from TRBV4-3 and TRBJ1-4; TRBD1 aligns across 7 bases. This CDR3 has 15 residues. Germline-derived CDR1 and CDR2 are LGHNA and YSLEER. J was trimmed by 7 bases and V by 1 base; bases with no gene match: 6. CDR3 in amino acids: CASSQVDREGEKLFF. DNA of the CDR3: TGCGCCAGCAGCCAAGTTGACAGGGAGGGTGAAAAACTGTTTTTT.

This clonotype was seen ten or more times. V is TRBV28 and J is TRBJ2-7; no definite D call. This CDR3 is built from 14 residues. Germline CDR1 MDHEN, CDR2 SYDVKM. The germline V and J ends were trimmed by 6 bases and 3 bases, with 15 bases remaining between them. The DNA for the CDR3 is TGTGCCAGCAGCTCCGCGACGGCCCTCTACGAGCAGTACTTC. Translating it yields CASSSATALYEQYF.

This clonotype was detected only a few times. V is TRBV4-2 and J is TRBJ1-4, with a possible D match to TRBD1 (6 bases). Between the trimmed V and J ends, which lost 6 bases and 0 bases, there was a span of 14 bases. This CDR3 has 16 amino acids. Germline V lookup: CDR1 LGHNA, CDR2 YNFKEQ. CDR3 protein: CASRTAGVATNEKLFF. The CDR3 region has the DNA TGTGCCAGCAGGACCGCAGGGGTTGCAACTAATGAAAAACTGTTTTTT.

This clonotype occurred a few times. The rearrangement uses TRBV5-1 and TRBJ1-2, with a weak D call TRBD1 (5 bases). Germline CDR1 is SGHRS and CDR2 is YFSETQ. V was shortened by 5 bases and J by 2 bases, with 16 bases between the two germline ends. The CDR3 has 15 amino acids. The CDR3 spells CASRNPTEGNYGYTF. The DNA for the CDR3 is TGCGCCAGCAGAAATCCCACGGAGGGGAACTATGGCTACACCTTC.

This clonotype was seen many times. The J gene is TRBJ2-7, the V gene TRBV5-6, with D perhaps TRBD1 or TRBD2 (5 bases each). CDR3 size: 14 residues. The ends were cut back, 0 bases at V and 7 bases at J, with 14 bases in the middle. The germline V gene encodes CDR1 SGHDT and CDR2 YYEEEE. This CDR3 reads CASSLGPAGREQYF. In nucleotides, the CDR3 is TGTGCCAGCAGCTTGGGACCGGCAGGGAGAGAGCAGTACTTC.

The gene calls are TRBV7-9 and TRBJ2-1; maybe TRBD2 (5 bases). Germline CDR1 SEHNR, CDR2 FQNEAQ (reference sequence). V lost 2 bases to trimming and J lost 10 bases, with 12 bases between them. The CDR3 totals 13 residues. The CDR3 sequence: CASSLSLGGEQFF. The CDR3 bases are TGTGCCAGCAGCTTAAGCTTAGGCGGGGAGCAGTTCTTC.